This T cell receptor beta chain was obtained from a study of blood T cell repertoires in COVID-19. Study context: Sources were T cells, B-cell-depleted T cells, or PBMCs; the material itself was cDNA or gDNA.

This CDR3 spans 12 amino acids. The V gene lost 4 bases and the J gene lost 4 bases, with 7 bases spanning the gap. Germline V gene sequence: CDR1 SNHLY, CDR2 FYNNEI. Libraries were prepared by immunoSEQ multiplex PCR; TCRdb keeps only in-frame clonotypes and omits some of them. The profile shows some 62,000 clones, around 80% of them singletons. The sequence was collected from a man aged 55-75 years with acute or convalescent COVID-19. Sequencing was performed on peripheral blood. The V and J genes are TRBV2 and TRBJ1-2; D not resolved. CDR3 in amino acids: CASSVLSYGYTF. The CDR3 nucleotides read TGTGCCAGCAGTGTCCTCAGCTATGGCTACACCTTC.